The 17 T cell receptor beta chains in this list originate from one sample, sequenced in a study of T cell repertoires in cytomegalovirus infection. One entry per CDR3 protein results from TCRdb running MiXCR on the reads. Seen here are 570,000 or so distinct CDR3 sequences, around two fifths observed once, and the top ten hold over 45%. The antigens for these receptors are not known. Sequencing was performed on cultured PBMCs, taken from culture after CMV antigen stimulation. The receptors stem from a human donor in good health (CMV status not recorded). Some clones in this sample may be carry-over from other donors' samples.

The chain employs TRBV6-1 and TRBJ2-6, with 8 bases fitting TRBD1. The CDR3 has 17 amino acids. After removal of 5 bases from V and 0 bases from J, the junction contained 6 bases not matched to a gene. Germline loops: CDR1 MNHNS, CDR2 SASEGT. The CDR3 DNA reads as TGTGCCAGCAGTCGACAGGGGAGCTACTCTGGGGCCAACGTCCTGACTTTC. It specifies CASSRQGSYSGANVLTF.

The rearrangement joins TRBV20-1 to TRBJ1-2, with 7 bases matching TRBD1. Germline V lookup: CDR1 DFQATT, CDR2 SNEGSKA (reference sequence). Unmatched junction bases numbered 5, after V lost 2 bases and J lost 2 bases. The CDR3 extends over 14 amino acids. The chain's CDR3 is CSARFRTGNYGYTF. The CDR3, as DNA: TGCAGTGCTAGATTCCGGACAGGCAACTATGGCTACACCTTC.

The chain recombines TRBV11-2 with TRBJ2-7; no reliable D call. Germline V gene lookup returns CDR1 SGHAT and CDR2 FQNNGV. This CDR3 is 14 amino acids long. Trimming stripped 3 bases from V and 1 base from J, with 10 bases between. The CDR3 region has the DNA TGTGCCAGCAGCTTTAATAGTGGATCCTACGAGCAGTACTTC. This sequence encodes CASSFNSGSYEQYF.

This rearrangement joins TRBV11-2 to TRBJ1-3, with D perhaps matching TRBD1 (5 bases). CDR1 is SGHAT, CDR2 FQNNGV, per germline. This CDR3 has 15 residues. V lost 0 bases to trimming and J lost 4 bases, with 10 bases between them. CDR3 nucleotides: TGTGCCAGCAGCTTAGAGGGGGAGAGAGGAAACACCATATATTTT. Amino acid sequence: CASSLEGERGNTIYF.

The V call is TRBV3-1, the J call TRBJ2-3; no definite D call. The CDR3 consists of 13 residues. Germline V gene sequence: CDR1 LGHDT, CDR2 YNNKEL (reference sequence). Trimming took 4 bases from V and 9 from J, leaving 14 bases between them. CDR3 amino acids: CASSLKGSVTQYF. CDR3 in DNA: TGTGCCAGCAGCCTTAAGGGTTCGGTGACGCAGTATTTT.

This clonotype showed up just a few times. The V and J genes are TRBV4-2 and TRBJ2-3; TRBD2 aligns across 11 bases. The CDR3 contains 16 residues. V lost 0 bases to trimming and J lost 10 bases; unmatched junction nucleotides: 9. Germline V gives CDR1 LGHNA, CDR2 YNFKEQ. CDR3 bases: TGTGCCAGCAGCCAAGATCGGTTTAGCGGGGGGGCTGCGCAGTATTTT. It is translated as CASSQDRFSGGAAQYF.

The chain links TRBV7-8 to TRBJ1-1; D is unclear. The CDR3 has 15 residues. Deletions cut 1 base from V and 5 bases from J, with 14 bases between. Germline assignment: CDR1 SGHVS and CDR2 FQNEAQ. Here the CDR3 reads CASSLGARGWTEAFF. The CDR3 DNA sequence: TGTGCCAGCAGCTTAGGGGCGAGAGGGTGGACTGAAGCTTTCTTT. Full variable domain (outside the CDR3, taken from reference TRBV7-8 and TRBJ1-1): GAGVSQSPRYKVAKRGQDVALRCDPISGHVSLFWYQQALGQGPEFLTYFQNEAQLDKSGLPSDRFFAERPEGSVSTLKIQRTQQEDSAVYLCASSLGARGWTEAFFGQGTRLTVV.

The chain joins TRBV7-2 to TRBJ1-1; possible D gene TRBD1, 6 bases. This CDR3 has 13 amino acids. Germline-derived CDR1 and CDR2 are SGHTA and FQGNSA. V lost 7 bases to trimming and J lost 8 bases, with 17 bases between them. The CDR3 sequence: CASTSETGIEAFF. The CDR3 coding sequence is TGTGCCAGCACCTCTGAGACAGGAATCGAAGCTTTCTTT.

This clonotype came up a few times. V gene TRBV9 combines with J gene TRBJ2-3, with a tentative D call TRBD1 (5 bases). This CDR3 is built from 13 residues. From germline, CDR1 is SGDLS and CDR2 YYNGEE. V lost 0 bases and J 6 bases, leaving 8 bases between the germline ends. In DNA, the CDR3 is TGTGCCAGCAGCGTAGGAAGGGGCGATACGCAGTATTTT. Amino acid sequence: CASSVGRGDTQYF.

V is TRBV6-2 or TRBV6-3 and J is TRBJ2-1, with 14 bases aligning to TRBD2. The CDR3 totals 16 residues. Germline loops: CDR1 MNHEY, CDR2 SVGEGT. Trimming at V came to 6 bases and at J to 8 bases, leaving 9 bases not matched to a gene. The DNA of the CDR3 is TGTGCCAGCAGCCACGGGACTAGCGGGGGCGGGTATGAGCAGTTCTTC. Amino acids: CASSHGTSGGGYEQFF.

This clonotype has at least ten counts. J is TRBJ2-3 and V is TRBV7-2; 7 nucleotides line up with TRBD1. The CDR3 is 14 amino acids. CDR1 SGHTA and CDR2 FQGNSA come from the germline V gene. Germline trimming cut 1 base from V and 4 bases from J; bases unmatched to any gene: 2. CDR3 region: CASSLGQGADTQYF. The CDR3 DNA reads TGTGCCAGCAGCTTAGGCCAGGGGGCAGATACGCAGTATTTT. Combining the CDR3 with reference TRBV7-2 and TRBJ2-3 gives the whole variable domain GAGVSQSPSNKVTEKGKDVELRCDPISGHTALYWYRQSLGQGLEFLIYFQGNSAPDKSGLPSDRFSAERTGGSVSTLTIQRTQQEDSAVYLCASSLGQGADTQYFGPGTRLTVL.

The chain is built from TRBV28 and TRBJ2-7; D is undetermined. CDR3 length equals 13 residues. Deletions cut 4 bases from V and 4 bases from J, with 11 bases between. Germline loops: CDR1 MDHEN, CDR2 SYDVKM. The CDR3 protein is CASSSPMGYEQYF. The DNA for the CDR3 is TGTGCCAGCAGTTCCCCTATGGGTTACGAGCAGTACTTC.

The chain links TRBV29-1 to TRBJ1-1; D uncertain. The germline V gene has CDR1 SQVTM and CDR2 ANQGSEA. The CDR3 totals 12 residues. V lost 3 bases to trimming and J lost 6 bases, with 11 bases between them. The CDR3, as DNA: TGCAGCGTTGAGTCCCTCGGGGCTGAAGCTTTCTTT. This encodes CSVESLGAEAFF. Filled out from reference TRBV29-1 and TRBJ1-1, the complete variable domain reads SAVISQKPSRDICQRGTSLTIQCQVDSQVTMMFWYRQQPGQSLTLIATANQGSEATYESGFVIDKFPISRPNLTFSTLTVSNMSPEDSSIYLCSVESLGAEAFFGQGTRLTVV.

The chain uses TRBV19 and TRBJ1-2; 9 bases align to TRBD1. This CDR3 comprises 13 residues. Germline trimming cut 8 bases from V and 5 bases from J; bases unmatched to any gene: 6. Germline CDR1 is LNHDA and CDR2 is SQIVND (reference sequence). The CDR3 reads CASGADRGYGYTF. The DNA of the CDR3 is TGTGCCAGTGGGGCGGACAGGGGATATGGCTACACCTTC.

The rearrangement uses TRBV20-1 and TRBJ2-3, with 7 bases aligning to TRBD2. V was pared by 6 bases and J by 2 bases, with 11 bases of the junction left unmatched. The length of the CDR3 is 15 residues. In germline, CDR1 is DFQATT, CDR2 SNEGSKA (reference sequence). As DNA, the CDR3 is TGCAGTGCCAATCAATTACTAGCGCCCACAGATACGCAGTATTTT. Encoded protein: CSANQLLAPTDTQYF.

This clonotype was picked up a small number of times. V gene TRBV4-3 combines with J gene TRBJ2-3; TRBD2 matches at 7 bases. The V segment lost 4 bases and the J segment 1 base; nucleotides outside the gene matches: 14. Per the germline V gene, CDR1 is LGHNA and CDR2 is YSLEER. This CDR3 has 18 amino acids. CDR3 residues: CASSRKIARERGTDTQYF. The CDR3, as DNA: TGCGCCAGCAGCCGAAAGATAGCGCGGGAGCGGGGCACAGATACGCAGTATTTT.

The V gene is TRBV10-3, the J gene TRBJ1-1; no firm D call. The V gene's germline CDR1 is ENHRY and CDR2 SYGVKD. Trimming removed 7 bases from V and 2 bases from J, with 11 bases in between. This CDR3 spans 13 amino acids. As DNA, the CDR3 is TGTGCCATCAAAGGCCTTGCCAACACTGAAGCTTTCTTT. The encoded protein is CAIKGLANTEAFF.